This T cell receptor (beta chain) was found in a study of human T cells and chemical hapten exposure. The time point is: patch test 3, about 24 weeks after DPC sensitization. As to treatment: therapeutic diphenylcyclopropenone sensitization with weekly scalp DPC. This clonotype was counted a few times. This CDR3 is built from 15 residues. The germline V gene encodes CDR1 MDHEN and CDR2 SYDVKM. V gave up 6 bases and J gave up 4 bases; unmatched junction bases: 11. TCRdb passed the RACE reads through MiXCR, listing each CDR3 protein once. Among 150,000 to 200,000 distinct CDR3 sequences listed, under 30% were seen once.

This chain joins TRBV28 and TRBJ2-7; 8 bases line up with TRBD1. Here the sequenced sample was whole blood, taken in connection with sensitization to the hapten diphenylcyclopropenone (DPC). This clonotype originated in a woman in her thirties or forties with alopecia areata. Some clones in this sample may be carry-over from other donors' samples. The CDR3 reads CASSTPGGPGYEQYF. The DNA of the CDR3 is TGTGCCAGCAGCACGCCAGGGGGCCCGGGTTACGAGCAGTACTTC.